The source of this TCR beta chain is a study of OX40 agonist ivuxolimab in advanced cancers. Sequenced by immunoSEQ multiplex PCR; TCRdb stores in-frame clones only, minus some. Among around 89,000 clones, roughly 93% were seen once, and the ten largest hold 0.71%. V shed 4 bases and J shed 1 base, with 10 bases lying between them. Germline V gene sequence: CDR1 SQVTM, CDR2 ANQGSEA. The CDR3 totals 13 residues. This clone was picked up one time. The gene calls are TRBV29-1 and TRBJ1-1; possible D gene TRBD1, 5 bases. This receptor was obtained from an adult with an advanced solid tumor such as melanoma, head and neck, liver or kidney cancer. This material consisted of CD4+ or CD8+ T cells sorted from blood, taken in a trial of the OX40 agonist ivuxolimab. The CDR3 spells CSVAGLGNTEAFF. CDR3 bases: TGCAGCGTTGCAGGGCTGGGGAACACTGAAGCTTTCTTT. The whole variable domain, filled in from reference TRBV29-1 and TRBJ1-1, reads SAVISQKPSRDICQRGTSLTIQCQVDSQVTMMFWYRQQPGQSLTLIATANQGSEATYESGFVIDKFPISRPNLTFSTLTVSNMSPEDSSIYLCSVAGLGNTEAFFGQGTRLTVV.